This T cell receptor beta chain is from a study of chemoradiotherapy in HPV16-positive cancers. Study information: Functional T-cell assays on a couple of HPV16-positive patients' cells defined candidate HPV-specific clones and common TCR motifs. Broader study findings: Candidate HPV-specific clones and E7-related TCR motifs grew in tumor during treatment.

Germline CDR1 is SNHLY and CDR2 is FYNNEI. The CDR3 contains 14 residues. Trimming cost V 6 bases and J 7 bases, with 15 bases left between them. The data were produced by immunoSEQ multiplex PCR, yet TCRdb's version contains in-frame clones alone and is incomplete. The sample shows over 10,000 clones, around 80% of them seen only once. Samples were taken several times over chemoradiotherapy. To note about this clone: Its cognate antigen is unknown.

The chain employs TRBV2 and TRBJ2-2, with D unresolved. Specimen collection occurred from a patient who underwent chemoradiotherapy. The receptor was isolated from a human donor with HPV-associated anogenital cancer. CDR3 sequence: CASRLDPSNGELFF. The CDR3 DNA is TGTGCCAGCAGGCTGGACCCCTCCAACGGGGAGCTGTTTTTT.